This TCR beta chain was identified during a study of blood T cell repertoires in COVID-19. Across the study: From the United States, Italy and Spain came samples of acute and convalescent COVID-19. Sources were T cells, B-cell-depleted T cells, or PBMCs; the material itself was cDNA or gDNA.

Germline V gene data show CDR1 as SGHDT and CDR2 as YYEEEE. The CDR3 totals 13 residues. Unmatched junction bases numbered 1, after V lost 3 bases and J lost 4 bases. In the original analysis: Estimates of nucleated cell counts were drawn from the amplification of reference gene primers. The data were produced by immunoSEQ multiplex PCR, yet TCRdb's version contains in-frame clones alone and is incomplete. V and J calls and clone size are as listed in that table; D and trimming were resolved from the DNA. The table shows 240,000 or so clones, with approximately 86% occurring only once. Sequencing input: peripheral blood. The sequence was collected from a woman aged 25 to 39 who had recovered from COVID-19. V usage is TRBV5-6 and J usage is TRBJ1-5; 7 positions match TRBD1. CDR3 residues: CASSSTGNQPQHF. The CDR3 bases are TGTGCCAGCAGCTCGACAGGGAATCAGCCCCAGCATTTT.